The 22 T cell receptor beta chains presented below share a single source sample, sequenced in a study of long-term antiretroviral therapy in people with HIV. Running of the v3.0 immunoSEQ assay took place at survey level. Generated by immunoSEQ multiplex PCR, the TCRdb table keeps only in-frame clones and is missing some. The sample contains roughly 40,000 clones, 80% to 90% of which appear only once. Sample: unsorted PBMCs, taken just before starting antiretroviral therapy. The receptors shown here come from a woman under 30 with HIV.

V and J are TRBV18 and TRBJ2-1, with TRBD1 as a possible D gene (5 bases). Germline V gives CDR1 KGHSH, CDR2 LQKENI. V gave up 4 bases and J gave up 6 bases, with 16 bases separating them. This CDR3 has 15 amino acids. As DNA, the CDR3 is TGTGCCAGCTCACGGGAAGGGGCTACAGTCAATGAGCAGTTCTTC. It specifies CASSREGATVNEQFF.

The CDR3 bases are TGTGCCAGCAGCCCCATCGGGGACAGTTATCAGCCCCAGCATTTT. This translates into CASSPIGDSYQPQHF. This chain links TRBV2 with TRBJ1-5; 7 bases agree with TRBD1. CDR1 is SNHLY and CDR2 is FYNNEI in the germline V gene. Trimming took 6 bases from V and 5 from J; bases not matched to a gene: 10. CDR3 length: 15 amino acids.

A few counts support this clone. The chain joins TRBV4-3 to TRBJ2-1, with 10 bases matching TRBD2. Losses at the gene ends were 0 bases for V and 1 base for J; bases not matched to a gene: 0. Germline V CDR1 and CDR2: LGHNA, YSLEER. The CDR3 extends over 16 amino acids. The CDR3 DNA sequence: TGCGCCAGCAGCCAAGAAGCGGGAGGGTCCTACAATGAGCAGTTCTTC. This translates into CASSQEAGGSYNEQFF.

The rearrangement links TRBV5-6 to TRBJ2-7; D gene ambiguous. The CDR3 loop spans 12 amino acids. CDR1 is SGHDT, CDR2 YYEEEE, per germline. V was shortened by 4 bases and J by 6 bases, with 11 bases between the two germline ends. CDR3 sequence (DNA): TGTGCCAGCAGCCGGCCGTCCGGCGAGCAGTACTTC. This sequence encodes CASSRPSGEQYF.

The rearrangement joins TRBV6-4 to TRBJ2-3; 10 bases match TRBD2. CDR1 is MRHNA, CDR2 SNTAGT, per germline. CDR3 length equals 15 residues. Losses at the gene ends were 3 bases for V and 3 bases for J; bases not matched to a gene: 3. The CDR3 region is CASSESSGGTDTQYF. CDR3 coding DNA: TGTGCCAGCAGTGAGTCTAGCGGGGGAACAGATACGCAGTATTTT.

The chain couples TRBV14 to TRBJ2-7, with D possibly matching TRBD2 (5 bases). The germline gives CDR1 SGHDN, CDR2 FVKESK. The ends were cut back, 3 bases at V and 4 bases at J, with 10 bases in the middle. This CDR3 comprises 13 residues. The CDR3 region is CASSQGRTYEQYF. The CDR3, as DNA: TGTGCCAGCAGCCAGGGGAGAACATACGAGCAGTACTTC.

The chain is built from TRBV7-2 and TRBJ1-5; 9 bases are shared with TRBD1. After removal of 4 bases from V and 7 bases from J, the junction contained 8 bases not matched to a gene. This CDR3 has 15 residues. Germline lookup yields CDR1 SGHTA and CDR2 FQGNSA. The CDR3, as DNA: TGTGCCAGCAGCTGGGACAGGGAGGTGGGACAGCCCCAGCATTTT. This encodes CASSWDREVGQPQHF.

The chain employs TRBV6-5 and TRBJ1-3, with D tentatively TRBD1 (6 bases). V gave up 6 bases and J gave up 4 bases, with 16 bases separating them. This CDR3 is built from 15 residues. Germline CDR1 and CDR2: MNHEY and SVGAGI. CDR3 nucleotide sequence: TGTGCCAGCAGGACATCAGGGGCTGTAGGAAACACCATATATTTT. The encoded protein is CASRTSGAVGNTIYF.

The rearrangement uses TRBV18 and TRBJ1-2; a possible D gene is TRBD1 (5 bases). The CDR3 loop spans 14 amino acids. CDR1 is KGHSH, CDR2 LQKENI, per germline. Trimming removed 4 bases at V and 4 bases at J, with 13 bases between. The DNA for the CDR3 is TGTGCCAGCTCACAAAACGAGGGGAGCTATGGCTACACCTTC. Protein sequence: CASSQNEGSYGYTF. The whole variable domain, remainder taken from reference TRBV18 and TRBJ1-2, is NAGVMQNPRHLVRRRGQEARLRCSPMKGHSHVYWYRQLPEEGLKFMVYLQKENIIDESGMPKERFSAEFPKEGPSILRIQQVVRGDSAAYFCASSQNEGSYGYTFGSGTRLTVV.

A word on this clone: A read error may produce the germline difference seen at one junction end. This rearrangement joins TRBV10-3 to TRBJ2-2; 11 bases are a match to TRBD1. The CDR3 runs to 11 residues. CDR1 is ENHRY, CDR2 SYGVKD, per germline. The CDR3 nucleotides are TGTGCCATCAGGGGGACAGGGGGGCTGTTTTTT. Its protein is CAIRGTGGLFF.

The gene calls are TRBV25-1 and TRBJ2-5; D remains unclear. V was cut by 5 bases and J by 4 bases, with 11 bases left in between. The CDR3 runs 13 residues. Germline CDR1 MGHDK, CDR2 SYGVNS. CDR3: CASSQVGLETQYF. DNA of the CDR3: TGTGCCAGCAGTCAAGTTGGGTTAGAGACCCAGTACTTC. The full variable domain, rest sourced from reference TRBV25-1 and TRBJ2-5, is EADIYQTPRYLVIGTGKKITLECSQTMGHDKMYWYQQDPGMELHLIHYSYGVNSTEKGDLSSESTVSRIRTEHFPLTLESARPSHTSQYLCASSQVGLETQYFGPGTRLLVL.

This clone appeared a few times. The V and J genes are TRBV4-3 and TRBJ2-1; D perhaps matches TRBD2 (6 bases). Trimming removed 4 bases from V and 7 bases from J, with 20 bases in between. CDR3 size: 16 residues. The V gene's germline CDR1 is LGHNA and CDR2 YSLEER. CDR3 nucleotide sequence: TGCGCCAGCAGCCCCACTAGCCGCGGCCTTTTAAATGAGCAGTTCTTC. The encoded protein is CASSPTSRGLLNEQFF.

This chain uses TRBV6-4 with TRBJ1-2; D is uncertain. This CDR3 has 15 amino acids. V lost 0 bases to trimming and J lost 1 base, with 9 bases between them. Germline V gene lookup returns CDR1 MRHNA and CDR2 SNTAGT. The CDR3 region has the DNA TGTGCCAGCAGTGACTCGAGGGTACGTAACTATGGCTACACCTTC. It specifies CASSDSRVRNYGYTF.

J is TRBJ2-7 and V is TRBV5-6; D gene ambiguous. Germline assignment: CDR1 SGHDT and CDR2 YYEEEE. Trimming removed 0 bases at V and 4 bases at J, with 2 bases between. The CDR3 covers 11 residues. CDR3 loop: CASSLGYEQYF. As DNA, the CDR3 is TGTGCCAGCAGCTTGGGGTACGAGCAGTACTTC.

This clone was recorded once. The V call is TRBV19, the J call TRBJ2-7; D remains ambiguous. V gave up 0 bases and J gave up 3 bases, with 9 bases separating them. The CDR3 is made up of 14 amino acids. Looked up from germline, CDR1 is LNHDA and CDR2 is SQIVND (reference sequence). The chain's CDR3 is CASSIDSTFYEQYF. For the CDR3, the DNA is TGTGCCAGTAGTATAGACTCCACTTTCTACGAGCAGTACTTC.

This chain joins TRBV11-3 and TRBJ2-7; no firm D call. V was clipped by 1 base and J by 3 bases, with 13 bases between them. There are 15 residues in the CDR3. Germline V gene lookup returns CDR1 SGHNT and CDR2 YENEEA. The chain's CDR3 is CASSLVAGSGYEQYF. In nucleotides, the CDR3 is TGTGCCAGCAGCTTAGTGGCAGGATCGGGCTACGAGCAGTACTTC.

The gene calls are TRBV5-4 and TRBJ1-1; tentatively, D is TRBD1 (5 bases). This CDR3 has 13 amino acids. Between the trimmed V and J ends, which lost 4 bases and 10 bases, there was a span of 17 bases. Germline CDR1 and CDR2: SGHNT and YYREEE (reference sequence). The DNA of the CDR3 is TGTGCCAGCAGCGCCGCCGCGGGGCTGGGAGCTTTCTTT. Translated, it gives CASSAAAGLGAFF.

J is TRBJ2-2 and V is TRBV7-6, with D unclear. CDR1 is SGHVS and CDR2 is FNYEAQ in the germline V gene. This CDR3 is 15 amino acids long. Trimming took 5 bases from V and 6 from J, leaving 16 bases between them. Here the CDR3 DNA reads TGTGCCAGCAGCGTGGGTTTCTCCAGCGCCGGGGAGCTGTTTTTT. Protein sequence: CASSVGFSSAGELFF.

The DNA for the CDR3 is TGTGCCAGCATCCCAGCGGGAGAATTTGCAGATACGCAGTATTTT. Protein: CASIPAGEFADTQYF. This chain links TRBV7-2 with TRBJ2-3; TRBD2 matches at 8 bases. CDR3 length: 15 residues. V shed 7 bases and J 4 bases; nucleotides not matched to a gene: 10. The germline V gene encodes CDR1 SGHTA and CDR2 FQGNSA.

This chain joins TRBV27 and TRBJ2-7; TRBD2 matches at 7 bases. Trimming at V came to 7 bases and at J to 2 bases, leaving 5 bases not matched to a gene. This CDR3 has 13 residues. Germline V gene lookup returns CDR1 MNHEY and CDR2 SMNVEV (reference sequence). CDR3 DNA: TGTGCCAGCACCGGGGGAGGGGCCTACGAGCAGTACTTC. Protein sequence: CASTGGGAYEQYF.

This clone has only one observation. The chain recombines TRBV13 with TRBJ2-5; 9 nucleotides align to TRBD2. J gave up 4 bases and V 5 bases, and 8 bases lay outside the gene matches. The CDR3 is 15 residues long. Per germline, CDR1 PRHDT and CDR2 FYEKMQ (reference sequence). CDR3: CASSLALAGLETQYF. The CDR3 nucleotides are TGTGCCAGCAGCCTCGCCCTAGCGGGATTAGAGACCCAGTACTTC. The full variable domain, completed using reference TRBV13 and TRBJ2-5, is AAGVIQSPRHLIKEKRETATLKCYPIPRHDTVYWYQQGPGQDPQFLISFYEKMQSDKGSIPDRFSAQQFSDYHSELNMSSLELGDSALYFCASSLALAGLETQYFGPGTRLLVL.

Details on this clone: The same CDR3 also results from other DNA sequences found in this sample. The J gene is TRBJ2-3, the V gene TRBV5-1, with TRBD1 as a possible D gene (5 bases). This CDR3 comprises 14 residues. Trimming removed 0 bases from V and 3 bases from J, with 8 bases in between. Germline V lookup: CDR1 SGHRS, CDR2 YFSETQ. The CDR3 loop is CASSLGGRTDTQYF. CDR3 DNA: TGCGCCAGCAGCTTGGGGGGCAGGACAGATACGCAGTATTTT.